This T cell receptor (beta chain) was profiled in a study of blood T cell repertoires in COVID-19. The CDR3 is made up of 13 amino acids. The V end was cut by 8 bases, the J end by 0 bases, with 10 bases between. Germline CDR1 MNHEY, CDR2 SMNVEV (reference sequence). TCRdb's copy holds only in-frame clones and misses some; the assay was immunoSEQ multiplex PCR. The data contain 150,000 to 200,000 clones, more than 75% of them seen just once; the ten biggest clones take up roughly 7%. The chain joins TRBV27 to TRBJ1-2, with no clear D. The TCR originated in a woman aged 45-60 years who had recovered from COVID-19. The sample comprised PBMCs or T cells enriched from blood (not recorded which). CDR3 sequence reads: CASCPRANYGYTF. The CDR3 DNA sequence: TGTGCCAGCTGCCCGAGGGCTAACTATGGCTACACCTTC.